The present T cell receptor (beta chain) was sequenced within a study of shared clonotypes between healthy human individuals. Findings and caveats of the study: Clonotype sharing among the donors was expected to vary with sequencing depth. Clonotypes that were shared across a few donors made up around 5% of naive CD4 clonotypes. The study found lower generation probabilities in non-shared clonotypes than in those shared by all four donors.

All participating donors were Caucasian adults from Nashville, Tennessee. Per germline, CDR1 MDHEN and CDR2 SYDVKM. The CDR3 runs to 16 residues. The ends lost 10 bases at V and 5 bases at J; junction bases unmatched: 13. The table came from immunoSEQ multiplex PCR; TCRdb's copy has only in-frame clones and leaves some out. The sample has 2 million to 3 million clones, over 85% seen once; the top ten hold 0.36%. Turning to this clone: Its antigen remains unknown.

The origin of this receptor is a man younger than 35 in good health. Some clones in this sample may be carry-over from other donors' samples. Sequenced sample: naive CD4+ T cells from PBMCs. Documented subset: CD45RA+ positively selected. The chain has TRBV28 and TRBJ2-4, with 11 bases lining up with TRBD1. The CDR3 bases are TGTGCCACAAGGACAGGGGGCTTCCAAGTACAAAACATTCAGTACTTC. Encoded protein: CATRTGGFQVQNIQYF.